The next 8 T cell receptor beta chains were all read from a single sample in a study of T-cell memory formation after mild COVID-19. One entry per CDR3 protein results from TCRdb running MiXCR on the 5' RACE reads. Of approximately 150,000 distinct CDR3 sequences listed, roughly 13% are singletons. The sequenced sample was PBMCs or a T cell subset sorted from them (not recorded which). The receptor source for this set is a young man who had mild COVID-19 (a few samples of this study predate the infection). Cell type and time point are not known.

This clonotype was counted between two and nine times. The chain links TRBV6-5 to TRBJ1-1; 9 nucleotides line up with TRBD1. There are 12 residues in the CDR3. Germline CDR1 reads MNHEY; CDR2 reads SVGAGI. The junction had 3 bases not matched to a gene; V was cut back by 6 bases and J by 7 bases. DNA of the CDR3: TGTGCCAGCAGAACAGGGGGCGATGAAGCTTTCTTT. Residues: CASRTGGDEAFF.

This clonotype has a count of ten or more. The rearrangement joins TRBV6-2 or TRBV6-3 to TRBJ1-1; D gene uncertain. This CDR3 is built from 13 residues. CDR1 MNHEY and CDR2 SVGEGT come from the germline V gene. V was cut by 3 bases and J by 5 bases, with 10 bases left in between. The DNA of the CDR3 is TGTGCCAGCAGTTATGGGCGGACGACTGAAGCTTTCTTT. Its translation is CASSYGRTTEAFF.

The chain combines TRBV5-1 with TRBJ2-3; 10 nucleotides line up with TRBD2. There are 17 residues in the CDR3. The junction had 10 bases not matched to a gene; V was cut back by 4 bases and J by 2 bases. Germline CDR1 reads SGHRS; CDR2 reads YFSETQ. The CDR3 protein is CASSVKRGGRYTDTQYF. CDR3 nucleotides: TGCGCCAGCAGCGTCAAGCGGGGGGGACGTTACACAGATACGCAGTATTTT.

CDR3 amino acids: CASSYGGTGTGGPTEAFF. The CDR3 bases are TGTGCCAGCAGTTACGGCGGGACCGGGACAGGGGGACCCACTGAAGCTTTCTTT. This chain joins TRBV6-5 and TRBJ1-1, with 11 bases matching TRBD1. CDR3 size: 18 residues. V lost 2 bases to trimming and J lost 4 bases; unmatched junction nucleotides: 12. CDR1 is MNHEY, CDR2 SVGAGI, per germline.

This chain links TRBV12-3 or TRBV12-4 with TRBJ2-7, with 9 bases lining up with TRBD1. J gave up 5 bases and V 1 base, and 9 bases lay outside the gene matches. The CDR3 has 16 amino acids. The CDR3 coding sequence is TGTGCCAGCAGTTTAGTTCTCGGGACAGGGTCGCACGAGCAGTACTTC. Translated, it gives CASSLVLGTGSHEQYF.

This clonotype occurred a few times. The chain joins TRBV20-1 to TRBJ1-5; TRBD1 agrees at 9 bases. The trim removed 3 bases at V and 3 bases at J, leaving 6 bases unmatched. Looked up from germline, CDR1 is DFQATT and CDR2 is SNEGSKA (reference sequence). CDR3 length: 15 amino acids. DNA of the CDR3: TGCAGTGCTAGTCGCGGGGACAGGGCCAATCAGCCCCAGCATTTT. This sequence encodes CSASRGDRANQPQHF.

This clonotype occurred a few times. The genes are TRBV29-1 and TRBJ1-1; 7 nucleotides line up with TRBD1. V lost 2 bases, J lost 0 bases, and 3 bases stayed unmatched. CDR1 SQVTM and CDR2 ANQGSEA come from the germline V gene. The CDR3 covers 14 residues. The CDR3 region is CSVERDRLNTEAFF. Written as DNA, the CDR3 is TGCAGCGTTGAAAGGGACAGACTGAACACTGAAGCTTTCTTT.

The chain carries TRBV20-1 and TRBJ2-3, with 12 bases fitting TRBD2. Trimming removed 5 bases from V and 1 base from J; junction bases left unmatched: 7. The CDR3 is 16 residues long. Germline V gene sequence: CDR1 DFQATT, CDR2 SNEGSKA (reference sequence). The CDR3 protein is CSASLPSGGGTDTQYF. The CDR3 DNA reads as TGCAGTGCTTCCCTCCCTAGCGGGGGGGGCACAGATACGCAGTATTTT.